The TCR beta chain described here comes from a study of blood T cell repertoires in COVID-19. Study-level background: Samples of COVID-19 (acute and convalescent) were obtained from the United States, Italy and Spain. PBMCs, B-cell-depleted T cells, or T cells provided the cDNA or gDNA that made up the material.

Profiling relied on immunoSEQ multiplex PCR, and the TCRdb table lists in-frame clones only, not all of them. The sample includes approximately 190,000 clones, around 84% of them seen just once. Germline values: CDR1 MDHEN, CDR2 SYDVKM. With 9 bases removed from V and 2 bases from J, the gap between germline ends came to 17 bases. This CDR3 has 14 amino acids. The sequenced sample was peripheral blood. The source is a human donor in a cohort sampled during active COVID-19. The chain couples TRBV28 to TRBJ2-7; TRBD1 is a possible D gene (6 bases). This CDR3 reads CASHGAAGAYEQYF. CDR3 coding DNA: TGTGCCAGTCACGGGGCGGCAGGGGCCTACGAGCAGTACTTC.